These 9 T cell receptor beta chains were all obtained from the same sample, sequenced in a study of blood T cell repertoires in COVID-19 (dated by TCRdb to 2020 to 2021). The library came from the immunoSEQ multiplex PCR assay. This immuneACCESS table, as held by TCRdb, lists in-frame sequences with V and J called but not all clones. Of the missing ones, under half trace to an unresolved V gene in checked studies; the others have no known cause. The sample contains roughly 97,000 clones, about nine tenths of them found a single time. Of the sample, 1.5% to 2% falls within the top ten clones. The sample consisted of peripheral blood. The receptors shown here come from a man between 60 and 75 years old with acute or convalescent COVID-19.

This clone was found a few times. This chain links TRBV12-3 or TRBV12-4 with TRBJ1-1; D is ambiguous. V was cut by 3 bases and J by 6 bases, with 8 bases left in between. This CDR3 region has 12 residues. CDR3 region: CASSLALAEAFF. The CDR3 nucleotides read TGTGCCAGCAGTTTGGCCCTCGCTGAAGCTTTCTTT.

The chain is built from TRBV18 and TRBJ1-5, with 10 nucleotides matching TRBD1. The ends lost 3 bases at V and 7 bases at J; junction bases unmatched: 6. There are 15 residues in the CDR3. Germline values: CDR1 KGHSH, CDR2 LQKENI. The CDR3 region has the DNA TGTGCCAGCTCACCCGGGACAGGGGAGACGCAGCCCCAGCATTTT. It is translated as CASSPGTGETQPQHF.

The rearrangement links TRBV2 to TRBJ2-3; a possible D gene is TRBD1 (5 bases). The germline gives CDR1 SNHLY, CDR2 FYNNEI. With 6 bases removed from V and 3 bases from J, the gap between germline ends came to 7 bases. This CDR3 contains 12 residues. CDR3 sequence reads: CASRTETDTQYF. The DNA of the CDR3 is TGTGCCAGCAGGACAGAAACAGATACGCAGTATTTT.

The gene calls are TRBV10-3 and TRBJ1-5; tentatively, D is TRBD1 (5 bases). The CDR3 is 16 amino acids. The V gene lost 0 bases and the J gene lost 1 base, with 10 bases spanning the gap. Germline lookup yields CDR1 ENHRY and CDR2 SYGVKD. In DNA, the CDR3 is TGTGCCATCAGTGAGTCTGGTCAGGGAAGCAATCAGCCCCAGCATTTT. Its translation is CAISESGQGSNQPQHF.

This chain joins TRBV5-4 and TRBJ2-7; TRBD2 agrees at 11 bases. J was trimmed by 2 bases and V by 6 bases; bases with no gene match: 7. The CDR3 length is 15 residues. The germline V gene encodes CDR1 SGHNT and CDR2 YYREEE (reference sequence). The CDR3 DNA is TGTGCCAGCAATATAGCGGGGGGGCGCACCTACGAGCAGTACTTC. This gives the protein CASNIAGGRTYEQYF.

In its sample, this clone was seen once. J is TRBJ1-5 and V is TRBV6-1; the D is unclear. V shed 0 bases and J shed 7 bases, with 10 bases lying between them. This CDR3 is 14 amino acids long. The germline gives CDR1 MNHNS, CDR2 SASEGT. In DNA, the CDR3 is TGTGCCAGCAGTGAAGCGATATCGAGGCAGCCCCAGCATTTT. This gives the protein CASSEAISRQPQHF.

The chain links TRBV18 to TRBJ1-4, with D unclear. The ends were cut back, 2 bases at V and 3 bases at J, with 13 bases in the middle. Germline V gene sequence: CDR1 KGHSH, CDR2 LQKENI. The CDR3 has 16 residues. CDR3 in amino acids: CASSPMSPGSNEKLFF. Here the CDR3 DNA reads TGTGCCAGCTCACCAATGTCTCCGGGATCTAATGAAAAACTGTTTTTT.

The chain carries TRBV2 and TRBJ1-1; D unresolved. The germline V gene has CDR1 SNHLY and CDR2 FYNNEI. This CDR3 comprises 14 residues. V was clipped by 3 bases and J by 5 bases, with 13 bases between them. The DNA of the CDR3 is TGTGCCAGCAGTGAGGAGGGTAGATATACTGAAGCTTTCTTT. Translation gives CASSEEGRYTEAFF. The whole variable domain, filled in from reference TRBV2 and TRBJ1-1, reads EPEVTQTPSHQVTQMGQEVILRCVPISNHLYFYWYRQILGQKVEFLVSFYNNEISEKSEIFDDQFSVERPDGSNFTLKIRSTKLEDSAMYFCASSEEGRYTEAFFGQGTRLTVV.

This sequence joins TRBV5-1 and TRBJ2-2; 12 nucleotides agree with TRBD2. The CDR3 is 17 residues long. From germline, CDR1 is SGHRS and CDR2 YFSETQ. V was pared by 0 bases and J by 7 bases, with 7 bases of the junction left unmatched. CDR3 sequence: CASSLGLTSGGVGELFF. The DNA for the CDR3 is TGCGCCAGCAGCTTGGGTCTGACTAGCGGGGGAGTCGGGGAGCTGTTTTTT. The entire variable domain, with the rest obtained from reference TRBV5-1 and TRBJ2-2, is as follows: KAGVTQTPRYLIKTRGQQVTLSCSPISGHRSVSWYQQTPGQGLQFLFEYFSETQRNKGNFPGRFSGRQFSNSRSEMNVSTLELGDSALYLCASSLGLTSGGVGELFFGEGSRLTVL.